This TCR beta chain originates from a study of shared clonotypes between healthy human individuals. About the research overall: With ages of 18 to 49, the donors were a couple of women and a few men. The study used three CD4 naive, three CD4 memory, two CD8 naive and one CD8 memory plate per donor. Regarding the study as a whole: Generally, naive subsets came out with larger estimated richness than memory subsets. The study drew on few donors, limiting represented genetic and exposure-history diversity.

Repertoires were generated with immunoSEQ multiplex PCR, while TCRdb's copy carries only in-frame clones and drops some. The table includes roughly 2.1 million clones, more than 85% detected once. Germline CDR1 and CDR2: SGHDN and FVKESK. V lost 3 bases to trimming and J lost 5 bases, with 16 bases between them. There are 15 residues in the CDR3. Naivety among CD8 cells was defined by CD45RO negativity and positive CCR7 selection, thereby excluding terminally differentiated effector memory CD45RA+ cells. Concerning this clone: Antigen specificity is unknown.

The V call is TRBV14, the J call TRBJ1-2; the D gene is possibly TRBD1 (5 bases). The material sequenced was naive CD8+ T cells from PBMCs. This TCR came from a young man in good health. Some clones in this sample may be carry-over from other donors' samples. In DNA form, the CDR3 reads TGTGCCAGCAGCCAGAGGGGAGACACCCTGTATGGCTACACCTTC. It encodes CASSQRGDTLYGYTF.